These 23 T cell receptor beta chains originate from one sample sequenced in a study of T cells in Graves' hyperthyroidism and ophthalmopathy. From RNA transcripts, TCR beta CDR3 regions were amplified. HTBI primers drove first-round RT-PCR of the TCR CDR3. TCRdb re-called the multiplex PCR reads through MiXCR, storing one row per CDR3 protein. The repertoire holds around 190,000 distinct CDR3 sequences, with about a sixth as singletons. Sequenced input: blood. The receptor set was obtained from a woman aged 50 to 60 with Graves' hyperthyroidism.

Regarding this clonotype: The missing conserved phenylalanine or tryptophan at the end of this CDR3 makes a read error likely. The CDR3 loop reads CASSLVGPNEKLFL. In DNA, the CDR3 is TGTGCCAGCAGTTTAGTCGGGCCTAATGAAAAACTGTTTCTT. The chain recombines TRBV12-3 or TRBV12-4 with TRBJ1-4; D call uncertain. The V end was cut by 1 base, the J end by 3 bases, with 6 bases between. CDR3 size: 14 residues.

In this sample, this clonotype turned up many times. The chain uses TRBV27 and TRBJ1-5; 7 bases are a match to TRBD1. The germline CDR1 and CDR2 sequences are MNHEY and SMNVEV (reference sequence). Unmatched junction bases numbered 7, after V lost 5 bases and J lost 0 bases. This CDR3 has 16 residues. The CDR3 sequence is CASSLGQDYSNQPQHF. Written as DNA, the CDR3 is TGTGCCAGCAGTCTCGGACAGGACTATAGCAATCAGCCCCAGCATTTT.

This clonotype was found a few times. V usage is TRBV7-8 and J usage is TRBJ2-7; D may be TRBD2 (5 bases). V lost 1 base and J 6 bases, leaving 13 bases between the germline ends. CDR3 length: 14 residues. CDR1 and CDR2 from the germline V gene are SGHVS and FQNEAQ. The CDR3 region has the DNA TGTGCCAGCAGCTTAGGCGGGTTATACTCCGAGCAGTACTTC. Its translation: CASSLGGLYSEQYF. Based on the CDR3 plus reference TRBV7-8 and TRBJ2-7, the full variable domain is GAGVSQSPRYKVAKRGQDVALRCDPISGHVSLFWYQQALGQGPEFLTYFQNEAQLDKSGLPSDRFFAERPEGSVSTLKIQRTQQEDSAVYLCASSLGGLYSEQYFGPGTRLTVT.

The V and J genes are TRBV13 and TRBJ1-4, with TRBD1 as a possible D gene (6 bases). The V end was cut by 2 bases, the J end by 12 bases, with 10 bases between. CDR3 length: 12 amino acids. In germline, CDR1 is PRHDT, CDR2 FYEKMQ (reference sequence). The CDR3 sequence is CASSLQGRELFF. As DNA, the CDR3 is TGTGCCAGCAGCTTACAGGGGCGGGAACTGTTTTTT. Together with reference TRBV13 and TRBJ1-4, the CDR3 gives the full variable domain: AAGVIQSPRHLIKEKRETATLKCYPIPRHDTVYWYQQGPGQDPQFLISFYEKMQSDKGSIPDRFSAQQFSDYHSELNMSSLELGDSALYFCASSLQGRELFFGSGTQLSVL.

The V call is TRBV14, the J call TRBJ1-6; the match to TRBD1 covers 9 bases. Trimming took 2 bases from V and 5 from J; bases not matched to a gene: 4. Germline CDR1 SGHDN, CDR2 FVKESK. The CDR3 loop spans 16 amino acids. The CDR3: CASSQTTGGNNSPLHF. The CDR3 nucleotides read TGTGCCAGCAGCCAAACCACAGGGGGCAATAATTCACCCCTCCACTTT.

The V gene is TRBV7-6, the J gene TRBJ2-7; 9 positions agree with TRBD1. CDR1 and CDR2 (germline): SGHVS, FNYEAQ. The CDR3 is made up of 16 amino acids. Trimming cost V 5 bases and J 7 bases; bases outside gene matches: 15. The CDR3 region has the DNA TGTGCCAGCAGCACATCGTCCCGGGACAGGGCGGGGGAGCAGTACTTC. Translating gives CASSTSSRDRAGEQYF.

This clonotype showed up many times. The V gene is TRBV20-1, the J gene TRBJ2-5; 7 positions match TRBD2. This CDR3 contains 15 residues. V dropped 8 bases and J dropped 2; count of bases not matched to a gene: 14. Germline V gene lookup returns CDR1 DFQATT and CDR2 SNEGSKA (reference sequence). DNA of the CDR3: TGCAGTCCATATCTCGGGGGAGCGGGACAAGAGACCCAGTACTTC. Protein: CSPYLGGAGQETQYF.

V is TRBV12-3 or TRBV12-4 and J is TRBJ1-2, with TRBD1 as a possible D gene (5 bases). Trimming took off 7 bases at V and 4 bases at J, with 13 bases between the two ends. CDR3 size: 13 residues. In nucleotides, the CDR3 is TGTGCCAGCACCCCGGTGGGGCCCTATGGCTACACCTTC. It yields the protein CASTPVGPYGYTF.

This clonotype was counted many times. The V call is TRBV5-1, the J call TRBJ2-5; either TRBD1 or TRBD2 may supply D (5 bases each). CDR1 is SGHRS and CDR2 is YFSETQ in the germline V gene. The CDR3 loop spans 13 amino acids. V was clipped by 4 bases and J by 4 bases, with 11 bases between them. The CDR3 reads CASSRTGTETQYF. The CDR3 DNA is TGCGCCAGCAGCCGGACTGGGACAGAGACCCAGTACTTC. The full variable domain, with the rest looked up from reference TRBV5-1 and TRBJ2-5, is KAGVTQTPRYLIKTRGQQVTLSCSPISGHRSVSWYQQTPGQGLQFLFEYFSETQRNKGNFPGRFSGRQFSNSRSEMNVSTLELGDSALYLCASSRTGTETQYFGPGTRLLVL.

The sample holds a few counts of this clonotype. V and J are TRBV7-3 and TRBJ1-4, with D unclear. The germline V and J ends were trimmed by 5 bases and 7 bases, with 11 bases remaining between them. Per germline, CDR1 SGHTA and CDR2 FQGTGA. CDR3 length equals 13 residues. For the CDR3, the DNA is TGTGCCAGCAGCGCACAATGGGGTGAAAAACTGTTTTTT. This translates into CASSAQWGEKLFF.

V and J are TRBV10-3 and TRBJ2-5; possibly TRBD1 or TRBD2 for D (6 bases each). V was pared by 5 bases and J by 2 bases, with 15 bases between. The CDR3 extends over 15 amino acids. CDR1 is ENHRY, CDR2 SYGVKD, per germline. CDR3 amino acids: CAISSRGAGQETQYF. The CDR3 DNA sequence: TGTGCCATCAGTTCTAGGGGGGCGGGACAAGAGACCCAGTACTTC.

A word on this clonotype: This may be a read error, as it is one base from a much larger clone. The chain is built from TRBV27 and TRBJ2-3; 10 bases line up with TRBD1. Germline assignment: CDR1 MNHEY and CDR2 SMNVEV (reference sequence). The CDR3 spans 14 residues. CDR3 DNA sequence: TGTGCCAGCAGATGGGACAGGGGAATAGATACGCGGTATTTT. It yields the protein CASRWDRGIDTRYF.

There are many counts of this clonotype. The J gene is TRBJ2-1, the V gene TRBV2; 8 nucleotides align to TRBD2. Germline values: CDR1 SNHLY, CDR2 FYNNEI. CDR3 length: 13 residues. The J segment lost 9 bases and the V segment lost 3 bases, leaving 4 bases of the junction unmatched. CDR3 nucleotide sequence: TGTGCCAGCAGTGATGCGGGAGGTGGTGAGCAGTTCTTC. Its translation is CASSDAGGGEQFF.

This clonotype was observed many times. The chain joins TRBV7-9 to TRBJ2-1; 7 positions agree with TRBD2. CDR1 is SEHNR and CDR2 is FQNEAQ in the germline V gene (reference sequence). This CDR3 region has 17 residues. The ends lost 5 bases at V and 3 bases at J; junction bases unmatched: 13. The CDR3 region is CASSQLTRDYLYNEQFF. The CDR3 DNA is TGTGCCAGCAGCCAACTAACCCGGGACTACCTCTACAATGAGCAGTTCTTC.

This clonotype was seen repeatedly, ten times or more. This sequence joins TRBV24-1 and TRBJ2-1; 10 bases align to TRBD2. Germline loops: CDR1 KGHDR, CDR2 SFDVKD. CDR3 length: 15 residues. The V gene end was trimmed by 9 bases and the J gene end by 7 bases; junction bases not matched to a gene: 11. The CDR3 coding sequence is TGTGCCACCGGTGTCCCGGGACTAGCGTGGAATGAGCAGTTCTTC. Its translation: CATGVPGLAWNEQFF.

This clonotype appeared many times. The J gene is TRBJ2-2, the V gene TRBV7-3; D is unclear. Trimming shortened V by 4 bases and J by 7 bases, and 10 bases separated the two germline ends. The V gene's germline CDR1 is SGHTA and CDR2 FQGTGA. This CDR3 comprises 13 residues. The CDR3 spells CASSSQGLGELFF. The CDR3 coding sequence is TGTGCCAGCAGCTCACAAGGGCTCGGGGAGCTGTTTTTT.

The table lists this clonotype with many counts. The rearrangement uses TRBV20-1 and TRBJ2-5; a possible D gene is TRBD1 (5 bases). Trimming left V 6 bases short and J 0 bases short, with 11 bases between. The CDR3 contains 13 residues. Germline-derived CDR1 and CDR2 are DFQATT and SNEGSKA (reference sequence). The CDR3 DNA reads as TGCAGTGCCATAGACAGATACCAAGAGACCCAGTACTTC. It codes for CSAIDRYQETQYF.

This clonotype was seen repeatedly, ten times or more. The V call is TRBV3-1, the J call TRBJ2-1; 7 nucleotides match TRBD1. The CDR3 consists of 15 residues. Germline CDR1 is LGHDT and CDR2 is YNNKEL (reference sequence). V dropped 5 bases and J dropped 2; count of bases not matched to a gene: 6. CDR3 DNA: TGTGCCAGCAGCTCACGGACAGGTCCCTACAATGAGCAGTTCTTC. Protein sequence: CASSSRTGPYNEQFF.

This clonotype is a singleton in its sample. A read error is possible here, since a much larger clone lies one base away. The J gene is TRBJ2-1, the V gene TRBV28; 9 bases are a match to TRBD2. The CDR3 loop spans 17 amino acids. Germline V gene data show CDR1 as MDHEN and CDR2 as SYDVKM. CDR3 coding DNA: TGCGCCAGCAGCCCAGAACTAGCGGGCGCCGTCGGGAATGAGCAGTTCTTC. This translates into CASSPELAGAVGNEQFF.

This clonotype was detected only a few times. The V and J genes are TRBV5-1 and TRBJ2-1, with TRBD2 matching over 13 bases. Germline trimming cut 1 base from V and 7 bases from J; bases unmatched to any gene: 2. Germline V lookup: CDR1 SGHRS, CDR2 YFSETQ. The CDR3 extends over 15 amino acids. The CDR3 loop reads CASSLRTSGGNEQFF. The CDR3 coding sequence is TGCGCCAGCAGCTTGAGGACTAGCGGGGGAAATGAGCAGTTCTTC.

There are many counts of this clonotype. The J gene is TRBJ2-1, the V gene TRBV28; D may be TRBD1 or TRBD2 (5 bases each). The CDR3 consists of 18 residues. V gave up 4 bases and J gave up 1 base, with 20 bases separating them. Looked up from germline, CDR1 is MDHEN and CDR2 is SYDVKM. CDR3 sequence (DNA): TGTGCCAGCAGTTCTACGGGACGCTCACCTCTTTCCTACAATGAGCAGTTCTTC. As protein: CASSSTGRSPLSYNEQFF.

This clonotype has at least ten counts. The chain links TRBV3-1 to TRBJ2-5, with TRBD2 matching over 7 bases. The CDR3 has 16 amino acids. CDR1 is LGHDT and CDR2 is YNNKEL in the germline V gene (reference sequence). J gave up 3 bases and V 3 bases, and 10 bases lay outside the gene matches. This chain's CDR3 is CASSQGPGLAEETQYF. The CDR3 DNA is TGTGCCAGCAGCCAGGGGCCAGGGCTAGCGGAAGAGACCCAGTACTTC.

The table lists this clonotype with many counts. DNA for the CDR3: TGTGCTAGTGGGCCTAGCGGGGGCTCCTACGAGCAGTACTTC. The encoded protein is CASGPSGGSYEQYF. The rearrangement joins TRBV12-5 to TRBJ2-7, with 10 bases that match TRBD2. Germline CDR1 reads LGHNT; CDR2 reads FRNRAP. CDR3 size: 14 residues. Losses at the gene ends were 6 bases for V and 0 bases for J; bases not matched to a gene: 2.